These T cell receptor beta chains were read from a single sample in a study of radiotherapy plus CTLA-4 blockade in lung cancer. Repertoires were generated with immunoSEQ multiplex PCR, while TCRdb's copy carries only in-frame clones and drops some. Of under 65,000 clones in the sample, around 79% were seen once. Sequenced here: peripheral blood, sampled from a patient treated with radiotherapy plus ipilimumab. All receptors derive from a human donor with non-small cell lung cancer whose response to radiotherapy plus ipilimumab could not be evaluated. Each CDR3 is given with its conserved first and last residue. A D gene is named only where the DNA matches it firmly. Part of the rows lack a size; the others show once, few, many or a class for expanded clones.

v_gene	abundance	j_gene	d_gene	CDR3aa	CDR3nt
TRBV6-5	.	TRBJ1-1	.	CASSMNTEAFF	TGTGCCAGCAGCATGAACACTGAAGCTTTCTTT
TRBV9	once	TRBJ2-3	TRBD2	CASSVASGSRDTQYF	TGTGCCAGCAGCGTAGCTAGCGGGAGTAGGGATACGCAGTATTTT
TRBV6-6	.	TRBJ2-7	.	CASSYQVGGYEQYF	TGTGCCAGCAGTTACCAGGTGGGAGGTTACGAGCAGTACTTC
TRBV7-3	.	TRBJ2-1	.	CASSFRRESNEQFF	TGTGCCAGCAGCTTTAGGCGGGAAAGCAATGAGCAGTTCTTC
TRBV6-5	.	TRBJ2-7	.	CASSYSQGAYERYF	TGTGCCAGCAGTTACTCACAGGGCGCCTACGAGCGGTACTTC
TRBV14	once	TRBJ2-3	TRBD2	CASSQDRLAGGADTQYF	TGTGCCAGCAGCCAAGATCGACTAGCGGGAGGCGCAGATACGCAGTATTTT
TRBV5-1	.	TRBJ1-3	.	CASSGPDSGNTIYF	TGCGCCAGCAGCGGCCCAGACTCTGGAAACACCATATATTTT
TRBV7-6	.	TRBJ2-1	TRBD1	CASSFRDRGFNEQFF	TGTGCCAGCAGCTTCCGGGACAGGGGCTTCAATGAGCAGTTCTTC
TRBV7-6	.	TRBJ1-1	TRBD1	CASSILQGGTEAFF	TGTGCCAGCAGCATCCTACAGGGGGGAACTGAAGCTTTCTTT
TRBV27	.	TRBJ2-7	TRBD2	CASTGLAGGEGSYEQYF	TGTGCCAGCACAGGACTAGCGGGAGGGGAGGGGTCCTACGAGCAGTACTTC
TRBV29-1	.	TRBJ1-1	TRBD1	CSASGQSAPNTEAFF	TGCAGCGCCTCGGGACAGTCGGCCCCGAACACTGAAGCTTTCTTT
TRBV9	once	TRBJ1-1	.	CASSVGDTAEAFF	TGTGCCAGCAGCGTCGGGGATACGGCTGAAGCTTTCTTT
TRBV4-1	.	TRBJ2-7	.	CASSQELARVGEQYF	TGCGCCAGCAGCCAAGAATTGGCCAGGGTCGGAGAGCAGTACTTC
TRBV4-1	.	TRBJ2-5	TRBD2	CASSQVVTSGIQETQYF	TGCGCCAGCAGCCAAGTAGTGACTAGCGGGATCCAAGAGACCCAGTACTTC
TRBV27	.	TRBJ1-1	.	CASSFTGLKAFF	TGTGCCAGCAGTTTTACAGGGCTTAAAGCTTTCTTT
TRBV10-3	few	TRBJ2-7	TRBD1	CAISERGTGDEQYF	TGTGCCATCAGTGAGAGAGGGACAGGGGACGAGCAGTACTTC